Following are 13 T cell receptor beta chains from one sample sequenced in a study of Ad26.COV2.S vaccination and SARS-CoV-2 variants. The protocol was immunoSEQ multiplex PCR, while the TCRdb copy is restricted to in-frame clones and leaves out a portion. The sample contains approximately 400,000 clones, 70% to 90% of which appear only once. Treatment of the sample: about 20 received Ad26.COV2.S at low or high dose, single or two shots; 5 received placebo; per-sample allocation not given. Samples analyzed were those drawn on day 63 after the first vaccine or placebo injection. The specimen comprised peripheral blood, sampled in a trial of Ad26.COV2.S vaccine versus placebo. The receptors were sampled from a person aged 18-65 years who received the Ad26.COV2.S COVID-19 vaccine or a placebo.

The chain carries TRBV7-9 and TRBJ2-5; D is tentatively TRBD1 or TRBD2 (6 bases each). CDR3 length equals 17 residues. V was cut by 5 bases and J by 1 base, with 20 bases left in between. Germline CDR1 reads SEHNR; CDR2 reads FQNEAQ (reference sequence). CDR3 nucleotide sequence: TGTGCCAGCAGCAATCTGATTCGAGGGGGAGGCCAAGAGACCCAGTACTTC. It encodes CASSNLIRGGGQETQYF.

The chain combines TRBV4-1 with TRBJ2-4; D gene ambiguous. The CDR3 runs 14 residues. The V end was cut by 6 bases, the J end by 0 bases, with 9 bases between. Germline values: CDR1 MGHRA, CDR2 YSYEKL. The CDR3 region has the DNA TGCGCCAGCAGACCGGTGGCAGCCAAAAACATTCAGTACTTC. Protein product: CASRPVAAKNIQYF.

The chain uses TRBV4-1 and TRBJ1-4, with a weak D call TRBD1 (5 bases). CDR3 length: 15 residues. Germline V gives CDR1 MGHRA, CDR2 YSYEKL. Trimming shortened V by 3 bases and J by 0 bases, and 8 bases separated the two germline ends. The CDR3 DNA sequence: TGCGCCAGCAGCCACGACAGTGCAACTAATGAAAAACTGTTTTTT. Its protein product is CASSHDSATNEKLFF.

The gene calls are TRBV7-2 and TRBJ2-1; 13 nucleotides align to TRBD2. J was trimmed by 5 bases and V by 4 bases; bases with no gene match: 5. The CDR3 sequence is 16 residues long. Per the germline V gene, CDR1 is SGHTA and CDR2 is FQGNSA. CDR3 sequence reads: CASSWVGTSGDNEQFF. CDR3 nucleotide sequence: TGTGCCAGCAGCTGGGTCGGGACTAGCGGGGACAATGAGCAGTTCTTC.

This clone occurred once. The chain joins TRBV6-5 to TRBJ2-7; 7 bases are shared with TRBD2. The V gene end was trimmed by 0 bases and the J gene end by 4 bases; junction bases not matched to a gene: 9. Per germline, CDR1 MNHEY and CDR2 SVGAGI. The CDR3 contains 16 residues. The CDR3 DNA is TGTGCCAGCAGTTACTCGGCCGCGGGAGTACAATACGAGCAGTACTTC. Its protein product is CASSYSAAGVQYEQYF.

This clone has just one count. The chain is built from TRBV28 and TRBJ1-1; perhaps TRBD1 as D (5 bases). Germline V gene data show CDR1 as MDHEN and CDR2 as SYDVKM. V was shortened by 8 bases and J by 8 bases, with 21 bases between the two germline ends. The CDR3 loop spans 14 amino acids. The CDR3 is CASRDSGGTAEAFF. The DNA for the CDR3 is TGTGCCAGCCGGGACTCCGGTGGGACGGCGGAAGCTTTCTTT.

The chain employs TRBV28 and TRBJ1-2, with D maybe TRBD1 (5 bases). With 9 bases removed from V and 4 bases from J, the gap between germline ends came to 18 bases. Germline loops: CDR1 MDHEN, CDR2 SYDVKM. CDR3 size: 14 residues. The CDR3 sequence: CASRTMEVGYGYTF. CDR3 coding DNA: TGTGCCAGTCGGACAATGGAAGTTGGCTATGGCTACACCTTC.

Notes on this clone: Other DNA sequences within the sample encode an identical CDR3. The rearrangement links TRBV29-1 to TRBJ1-3; TRBD1 agrees at 8 bases. The V gene end was trimmed by 4 bases and the J gene end by 2 bases; junction bases not matched to a gene: 1. This CDR3 spans 13 amino acids. Germline lookup yields CDR1 SQVTM and CDR2 ANQGSEA. CDR3: CSVGTGTGNTIYF. CDR3 DNA: TGCAGCGTTGGGACAGGGACTGGAAACACCATATATTTT.

A word on this clone: The sample has other DNA sequences that encode this CDR3 too. The chain carries TRBV4-3 and TRBJ2-7, with 12 bases aligning to TRBD2. Germline values: CDR1 LGHNA, CDR2 YSLEER. J lost 2 bases, V lost 1 base, and 0 bases had no gene match. The CDR3 runs to 15 residues. The CDR3 DNA reads as TGCGCCAGCAGCCAAGGACTAGCGGGGGCCTACGAGCAGTACTTC. It yields the protein CASSQGLAGAYEQYF.

A few counts support this clone. The chain carries TRBV6-5 and TRBJ2-1, with a tentative D call TRBD2 (7 bases). Germline V gene sequence: CDR1 MNHEY, CDR2 SVGAGI. The CDR3 sequence is 13 residues long. V gave up 7 bases and J gave up 6 bases, with 13 bases separating them. The CDR3 reads CASKEGGFNEQFF. The DNA of the CDR3 is TGTGCCAGCAAGGAGGGGGGGTTCAATGAGCAGTTCTTC.

This clone was detected only once. V usage is TRBV25-1 and J usage is TRBJ1-2; 8 positions match TRBD1. The V and J ends lost 3 bases and 8 bases, in that order; junction bases with no gene match: 5. The CDR3 totals 13 residues. CDR1 is MGHDK, CDR2 SYGVNS, per germline. This CDR3 is CASSDRGREGYTF. The CDR3 coding sequence is TGTGCCAGCAGTGACAGGGGGCGAGAAGGCTACACCTTC.

The chain has TRBV14 and TRBJ2-3; the D gene is possibly TRBD1 (5 bases). V gave up 4 bases and J gave up 2 bases, with 13 bases separating them. This CDR3 has 15 residues. Germline V gives CDR1 SGHDN, CDR2 FVKESK. CDR3 residues: CASSLTTVPTDTQYF. CDR3 sequence (DNA): TGTGCCAGCAGCCTAACGACAGTCCCCACAGATACGCAGTATTTT.

The genes are TRBV5-1 and TRBJ2-3; no firm D call. CDR1 and CDR2 (germline): SGHRS, YFSETQ. CDR3 length: 13 residues. V dropped 4 bases and J dropped 5 bases, with 11 bases sitting between them. The CDR3 loop is CASSADTIDTQYF. The CDR3 coding sequence is TGCGCCAGCAGCGCTGACACAATAGATACGCAGTATTTT.